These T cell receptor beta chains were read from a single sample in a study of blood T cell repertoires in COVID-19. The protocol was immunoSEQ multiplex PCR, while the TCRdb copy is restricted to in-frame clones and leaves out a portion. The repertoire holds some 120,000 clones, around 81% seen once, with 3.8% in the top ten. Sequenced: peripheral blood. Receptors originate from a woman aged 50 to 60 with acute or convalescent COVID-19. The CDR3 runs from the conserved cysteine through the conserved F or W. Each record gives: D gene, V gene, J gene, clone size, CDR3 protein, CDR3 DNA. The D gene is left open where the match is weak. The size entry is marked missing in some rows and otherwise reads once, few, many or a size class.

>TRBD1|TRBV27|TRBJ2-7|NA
CASSRGQNSYEQYF
TGTGCCAGCAGTCGGGGACAGAACTCCTACGAGCAGTACTTC
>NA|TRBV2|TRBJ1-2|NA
CASRSGTLPPVGYTF
TGTGCCAGCAGATCCGGGACTCTACCCCCTGTGGGCTACACCTTC
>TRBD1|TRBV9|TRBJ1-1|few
CASSAQYGQGPEAFF
TGTGCCAGCAGCGCCCAATACGGACAGGGCCCCGAAGCTTTCTTT
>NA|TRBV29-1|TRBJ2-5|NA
CSAEGGGETQYF
TGCAGCGCCGAGGGGGGAGGGGAGACCCAGTACTTC
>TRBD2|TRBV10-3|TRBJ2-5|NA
CAISDLAGAQETQYF
TGTGCCATCAGTGATTTAGCGGGAGCTCAAGAGACCCAGTACTTC
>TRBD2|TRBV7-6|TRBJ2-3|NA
CASSPTSPGDTQYF
TGTGCCAGCAGCCCGACTAGCCCCGGGGATACGCAGTATTTT
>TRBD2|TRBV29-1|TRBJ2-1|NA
CSVDIAGEQFF
TGCAGCGTTGATATAGCGGGAGAGCAGTTCTTC
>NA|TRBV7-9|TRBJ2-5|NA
CASSLNSQGRETQYF
TGTGCCAGCAGCCTCAACTCCCAGGGTCGGGAGACCCAGTACTTC
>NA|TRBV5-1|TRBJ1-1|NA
CASSPGQLTEAFF
TGCGCCAGCAGCCCAGGACAGCTTACTGAAGCTTTCTTT
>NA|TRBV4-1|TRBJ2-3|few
CASSPISTDTQYF
TGCGCCAGCAGCCCTATCTCCACAGATACGCAGTATTTT
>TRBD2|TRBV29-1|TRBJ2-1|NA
CSARTSGAEQFF
TGCAGCGCCAGGACTAGCGGGGCTGAGCAGTTCTTC
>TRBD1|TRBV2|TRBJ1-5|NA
CASSATGGNQPQHF
TGTGCCAGCAGTGCGACAGGGGGCAATCAGCCCCAGCATTTT
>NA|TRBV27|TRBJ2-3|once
CASSRPPDTKSTDTQYF
TGTGCCAGCAGCCGGCCGCCGGACACCAAAAGCACAGATACGCAGTATTTT
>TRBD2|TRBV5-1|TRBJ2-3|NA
CASELAGARTDTQYF
TGCGCCAGTGAATTAGCGGGAGCTCGGACAGATACGCAGTATTTT
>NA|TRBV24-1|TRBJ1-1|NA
CATSDSGGNSEAFF
TGTGCCACCAGTGATTCTGGAGGAAACTCTGAAGCTTTCTTT
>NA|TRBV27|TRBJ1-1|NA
CASSLSLAKSRNTEAFF
TGTGCCAGCAGTTTATCGTTAGCAAAGTCGAGGAACACTGAAGCTTTCTTT
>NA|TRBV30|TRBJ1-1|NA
CAGAGFSEAFF
TGTGCCGGTGCGGGGTTTTCTGAAGCTTTCTTT
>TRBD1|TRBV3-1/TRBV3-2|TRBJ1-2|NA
CASSQGDRGSYGYTF
TGTGCCAGCAGCCAAGGGGACAGGGGCAGCTATGGCTACACCTTC
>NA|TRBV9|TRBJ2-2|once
CASSVGGRSNTGELFF
TGTGCCAGCAGCGTAGGTGGGAGAAGCAACACCGGGGAGCTGTTTTTT
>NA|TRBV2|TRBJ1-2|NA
CASSGGGSDGYTF
TGTGCCAGCTCCGGGGGAGGGAGCGATGGCTACACCTTC
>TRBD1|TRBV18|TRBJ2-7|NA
CASSPFAPGGTYEQYF
TGTGCCAGCTCACCATTCGCGCCAGGGGGTACCTACGAGCAGTACTTC
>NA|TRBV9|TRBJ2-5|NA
CASSVAFGYQETQYF
TGTGCCAGCAGCGTAGCTTTTGGCTACCAAGAGACCCAGTACTTC
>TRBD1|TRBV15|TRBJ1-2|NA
CATSPGTDHGYTF
TGTGCCACCAGTCCCGGGACAGACCATGGCTACACCTTC
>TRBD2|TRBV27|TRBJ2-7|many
CASGKTSGTGEQYF
TGTGCCAGCGGTAAGACTAGCGGGACTGGCGAGCAGTACTTC
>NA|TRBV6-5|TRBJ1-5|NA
CASRDHYSNQPQHF
TGTGCCAGCAGAGATCACTATAGCAATCAGCCCCAGCATTTT
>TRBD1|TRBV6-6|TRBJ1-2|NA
CASSQTTGGIRHYGYTF
TGTGCCAGCAGTCAAACGACAGGGGGCATTCGTCACTATGGCTACACCTTC
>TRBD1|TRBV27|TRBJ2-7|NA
CASRGGQGPGEQYF
TGTGCCAGCAGGGGGGGACAGGGGCCAGGCGAGCAGTACTTC
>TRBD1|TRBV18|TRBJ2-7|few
CASSPPTGAAYEQYF
TGTGCCAGCTCACCACCAACAGGGGCCGCCTACGAGCAGTACTTC
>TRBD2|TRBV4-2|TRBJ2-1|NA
CASSPGLAGGSSYNEQFF
TGTGCCAGCAGCCCGGGACTAGCGGGGGGGAGCTCCTACAATGAGCAGTTCTTC
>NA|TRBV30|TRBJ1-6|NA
CARWRDYNSPLHF
TGTGCCAGGTGGCGGGATTATAATTCACCCCTCCACTTT
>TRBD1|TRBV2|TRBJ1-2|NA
CASTTFRTGSGYTF
TGTGCCAGCACCACTTTCAGGACAGGGTCGGGCTACACCTTC
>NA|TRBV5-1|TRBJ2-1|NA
CASSPLAANEQFF
TGCGCCAGCAGCCCTCTAGCTGCAAATGAGCAGTTCTTC
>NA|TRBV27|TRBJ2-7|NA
CASSSTYPLVVQYF
TGTGCCAGCAGTTCGACTTATCCCCTAGTGGTGCAGTACTTC
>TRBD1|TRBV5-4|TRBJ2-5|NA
CASSRDREGETQYF
TGTGCCAGCAGCCGGGACAGGGAGGGAGAGACCCAGTACTTC
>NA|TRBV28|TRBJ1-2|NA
CASSQQVYGYTF
TGTGCCAGCAGTCAACAGGTCTATGGCTACACCTTC
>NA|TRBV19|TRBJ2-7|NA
CASSVGAHYEQYF
TGTGCCTCCTCAGTTGGGGCCCACTACGAGCAGTACTTC
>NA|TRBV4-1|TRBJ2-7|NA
CASSQEGLNSYEQYF
TGCGCCAGCAGCCAAGAGGGCCTAAACTCCTACGAGCAGTACTTC
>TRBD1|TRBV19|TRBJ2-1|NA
CASTPFGTGGFNEQFF
TGTGCCAGTACCCCCTTTGGGACAGGGGGGTTCAATGAGCAGTTCTTC
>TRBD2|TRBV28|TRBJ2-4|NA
CATGSGSSTIQYF
TGTGCCACCGGTAGCGGGTCTTCGACCATTCAGTACTTC
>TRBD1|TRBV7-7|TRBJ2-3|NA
CASSRGLTGGVDTQYF
TGTGCTAGCAGCCGCGGTCTGACAGGGGGCGTTGATACGCAGTATTTT
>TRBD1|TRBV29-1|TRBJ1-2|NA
CSVRTGGQFGYTF
TGCAGCGTAAGGACAGGGGGCCAATTTGGCTACACCTTC
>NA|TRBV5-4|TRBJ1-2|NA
CASSRTGNGYTF
TGTGCCAGCAGTAGGACGGGGAATGGCTACACCTTC
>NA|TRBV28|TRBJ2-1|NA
CASRASFNEQFF
TGTGCCAGCAGGGCCTCGTTCAATGAGCAGTTCTTC
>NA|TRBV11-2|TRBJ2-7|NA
CASSQGPESAYEQYF
TGTGCCAGCTCACAGGGACCCGAGTCGGCCTACGAGCAGTACTTC
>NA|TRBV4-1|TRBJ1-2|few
CASAQRDNNYGYTF
TGCGCCAGCGCTCAACGGGACAATAACTATGGCTACACCTTC
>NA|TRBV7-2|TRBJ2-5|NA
CASSENRGETQYF
TGTGCCAGCAGCGAAAACCGGGGGGAGACCCAGTACTTC
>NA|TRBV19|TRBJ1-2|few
CASTLGRGPINNYGYTF
TGTGCCAGTACCCTGGGAAGGGGTCCGATCAATAACTATGGCTACACCTTC
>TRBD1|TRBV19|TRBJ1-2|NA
CASSKGEGSGTVLYGYTF
TGTGCCAGTAGTAAGGGAGAAGGGTCCGGGACAGTCCTTTATGGCTACACCTTC
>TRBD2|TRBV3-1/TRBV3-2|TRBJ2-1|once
CASSQIKGTSGSKLGNEQFF
TGTGCCAGCAGCCAGATAAAAGGGACTAGCGGGAGTAAATTGGGGAATGAGCAGTTCTTC
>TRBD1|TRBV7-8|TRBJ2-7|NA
CASSSGTGMNEQYF
TGTGCCAGCAGCTCAGGGACAGGGATGAACGAGCAGTACTTC
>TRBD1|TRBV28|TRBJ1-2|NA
CASRGQGKEGYTF
TGTGCCAGCAGGGGACAGGGAAAAGAGGGCTACACCTTC
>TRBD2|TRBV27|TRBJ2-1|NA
CASSLSGNHNEQFF
TGTGCCAGCAGTTTAAGCGGGAATCACAATGAGCAGTTCTTC